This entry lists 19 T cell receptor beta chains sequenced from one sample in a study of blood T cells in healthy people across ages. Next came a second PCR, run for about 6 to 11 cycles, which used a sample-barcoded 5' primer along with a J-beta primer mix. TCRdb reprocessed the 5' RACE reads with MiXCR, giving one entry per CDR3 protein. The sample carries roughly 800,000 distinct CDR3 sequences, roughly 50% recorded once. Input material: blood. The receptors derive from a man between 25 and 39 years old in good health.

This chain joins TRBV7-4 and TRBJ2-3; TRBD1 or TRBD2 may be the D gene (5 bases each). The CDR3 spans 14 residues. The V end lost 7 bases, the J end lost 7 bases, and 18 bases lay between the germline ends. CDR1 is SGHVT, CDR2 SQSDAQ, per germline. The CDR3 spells CASMLGPQPHTQYF. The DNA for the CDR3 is TGTGCCAGCATGTTGGGACCTCAGCCGCATACGCAGTATTTT. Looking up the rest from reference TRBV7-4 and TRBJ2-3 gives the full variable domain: GAGVSQSPRYKVAKRGRDVALRCDSISGHVTLYWYRQTLGQGSEVLTYSQSDAQRDKSGRPSGRFSAERPERSVSTLKIQRTEQGDSAVYLCASMLGPQPHTQYFGPGTRLTVL.

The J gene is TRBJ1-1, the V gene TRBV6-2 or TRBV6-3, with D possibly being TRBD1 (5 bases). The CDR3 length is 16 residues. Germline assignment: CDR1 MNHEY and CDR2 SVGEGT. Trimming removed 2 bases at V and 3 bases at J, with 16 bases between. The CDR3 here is CASSYRWAGPDTEAFF. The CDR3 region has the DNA TGTGCCAGCAGTTACCGGTGGGCAGGGCCAGACACTGAAGCTTTCTTT.

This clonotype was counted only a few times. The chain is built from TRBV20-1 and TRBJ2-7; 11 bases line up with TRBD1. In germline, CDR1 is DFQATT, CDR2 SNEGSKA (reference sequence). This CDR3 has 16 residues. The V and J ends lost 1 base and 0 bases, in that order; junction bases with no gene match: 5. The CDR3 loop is CSARGTGGLSSYEQYF. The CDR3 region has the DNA TGCAGTGCTAGAGGGACAGGGGGCCTCAGCTCCTACGAGCAGTACTTC.

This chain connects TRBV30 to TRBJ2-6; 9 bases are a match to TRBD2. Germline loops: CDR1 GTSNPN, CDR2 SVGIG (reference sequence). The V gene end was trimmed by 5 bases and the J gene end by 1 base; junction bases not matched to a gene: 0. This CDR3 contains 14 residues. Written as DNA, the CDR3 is TGTGCCTGGGCGGGGGGGTCTGGGGCCAACGTCCTGACTTTC. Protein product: CAWAGGSGANVLTF.

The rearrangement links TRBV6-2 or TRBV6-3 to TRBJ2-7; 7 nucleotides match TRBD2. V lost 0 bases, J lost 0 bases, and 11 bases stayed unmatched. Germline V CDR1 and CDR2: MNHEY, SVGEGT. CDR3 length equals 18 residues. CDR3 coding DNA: TGTGCCAGCAGTTACTCGGGGAATCGGGGGGAGAGCTCCTACGAGCAGTACTTC. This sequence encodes CASSYSGNRGESSYEQYF.

The CDR3: CSAAPTGYNSPLHF. CDR3 DNA: TGCAGTGCCGCGCCGACAGGGTATAATTCACCCCTCCACTTT. This chain links TRBV20-1 with TRBJ1-6, with 7 positions matching TRBD1. The CDR3 has 14 residues. Germline V lookup: CDR1 DFQATT, CDR2 SNEGSKA (reference sequence). With 6 bases clipped from V and 4 bases from J, the junction kept 6 bases outside the gene matches.

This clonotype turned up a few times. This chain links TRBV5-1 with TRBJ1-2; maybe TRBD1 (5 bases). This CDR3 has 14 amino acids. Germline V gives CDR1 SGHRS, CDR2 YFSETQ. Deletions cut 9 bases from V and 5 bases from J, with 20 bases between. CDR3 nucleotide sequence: TGCGCCACCGCATCGGGGCAGGACGGGTATGGCTACACCTTC. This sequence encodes CATASGQDGYGYTF.

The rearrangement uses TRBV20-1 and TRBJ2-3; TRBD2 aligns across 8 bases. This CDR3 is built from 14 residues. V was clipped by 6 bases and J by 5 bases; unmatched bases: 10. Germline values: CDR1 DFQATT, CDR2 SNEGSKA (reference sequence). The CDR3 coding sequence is TGCAGTGCACTACCTAAGGGACTAGGAGATACGCAGTATTTT. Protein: CSALPKGLGDTQYF.

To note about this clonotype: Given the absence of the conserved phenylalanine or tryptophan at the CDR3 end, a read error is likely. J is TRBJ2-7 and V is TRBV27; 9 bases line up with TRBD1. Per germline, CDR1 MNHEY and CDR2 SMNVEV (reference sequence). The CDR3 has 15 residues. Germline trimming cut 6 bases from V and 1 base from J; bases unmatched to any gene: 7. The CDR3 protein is CASRPRGTGSYEQYL. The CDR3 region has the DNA TGTGCCAGCAGACCTAGGGGGACAGGGTCCTACGAGCAGTACTTA.

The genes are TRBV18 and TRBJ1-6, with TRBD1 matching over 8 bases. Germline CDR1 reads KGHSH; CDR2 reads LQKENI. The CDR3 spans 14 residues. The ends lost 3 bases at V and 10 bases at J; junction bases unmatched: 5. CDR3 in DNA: TGTGCCAGCTCACCTCTACAGGGGGACTCACCCCTCCACTTT. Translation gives CASSPLQGDSPLHF.

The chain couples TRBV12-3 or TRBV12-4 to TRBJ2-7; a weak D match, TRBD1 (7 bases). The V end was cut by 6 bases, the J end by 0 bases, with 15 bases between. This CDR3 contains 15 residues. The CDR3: CASSSMEGASYEQYF. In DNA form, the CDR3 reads TGTGCCAGCAGCTCTATGGAGGGGGCCTCCTACGAGCAGTACTTC.

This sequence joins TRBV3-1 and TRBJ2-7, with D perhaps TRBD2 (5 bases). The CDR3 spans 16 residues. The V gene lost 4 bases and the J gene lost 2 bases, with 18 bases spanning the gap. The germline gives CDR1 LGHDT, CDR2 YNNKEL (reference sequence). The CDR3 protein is CASSRSRVRSTYEQYF. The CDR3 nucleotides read TGTGCCAGCAGCCGGTCGAGGGTCCGGAGCACCTACGAGCAGTACTTC.

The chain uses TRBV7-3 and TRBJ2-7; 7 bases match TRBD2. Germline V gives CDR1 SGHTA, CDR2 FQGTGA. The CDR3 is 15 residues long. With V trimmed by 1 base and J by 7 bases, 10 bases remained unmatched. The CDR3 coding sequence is TGTGCCAGCAGCTTAAACAGCGGAGCGGGGAATGAGCAGTACTTC. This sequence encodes CASSLNSGAGNEQYF.

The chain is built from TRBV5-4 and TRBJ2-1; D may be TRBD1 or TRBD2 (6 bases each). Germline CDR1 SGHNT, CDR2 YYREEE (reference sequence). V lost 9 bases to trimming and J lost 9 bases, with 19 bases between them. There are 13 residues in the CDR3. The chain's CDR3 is CAIILRGAGEQFF. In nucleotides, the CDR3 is TGTGCCATCATCCTCAGGGGAGCGGGTGAGCAGTTCTTC.

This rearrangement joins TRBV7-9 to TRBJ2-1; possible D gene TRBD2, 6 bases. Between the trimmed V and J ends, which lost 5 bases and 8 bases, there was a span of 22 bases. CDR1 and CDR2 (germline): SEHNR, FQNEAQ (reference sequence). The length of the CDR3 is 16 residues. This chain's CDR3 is CASSHSFRGRYHEQFF. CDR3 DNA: TGTGCCAGCAGCCATTCCTTTCGGGGGAGATATCATGAGCAGTTCTTC.

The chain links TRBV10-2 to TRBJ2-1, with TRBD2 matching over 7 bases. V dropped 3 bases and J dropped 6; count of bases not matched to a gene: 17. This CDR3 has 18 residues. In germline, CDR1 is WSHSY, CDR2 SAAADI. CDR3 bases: TGCGCCAGCAGTGACACTTATGGGGAGGGGTGGAGGGGCAATGAGCAGTTCTTC. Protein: CASSDTYGEGWRGNEQFF.

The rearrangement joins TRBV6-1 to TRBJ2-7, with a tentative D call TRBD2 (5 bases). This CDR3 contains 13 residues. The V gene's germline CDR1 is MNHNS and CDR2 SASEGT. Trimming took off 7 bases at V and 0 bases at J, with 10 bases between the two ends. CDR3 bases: TGTGCCAGCACTAGCCTACACTCCTACGAGCAGTACTTC. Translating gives CASTSLHSYEQYF.

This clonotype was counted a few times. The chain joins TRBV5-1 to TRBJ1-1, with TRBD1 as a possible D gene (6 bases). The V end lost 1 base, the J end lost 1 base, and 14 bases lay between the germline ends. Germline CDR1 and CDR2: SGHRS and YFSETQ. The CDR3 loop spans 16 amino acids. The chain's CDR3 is CASSLFPGHKNTEAFF. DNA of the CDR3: TGCGCCAGCAGCTTGTTTCCGGGACACAAGAACACTGAAGCTTTCTTT.

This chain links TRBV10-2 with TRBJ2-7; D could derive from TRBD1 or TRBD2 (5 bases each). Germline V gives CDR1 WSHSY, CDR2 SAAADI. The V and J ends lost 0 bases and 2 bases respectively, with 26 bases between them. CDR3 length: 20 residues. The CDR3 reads CASSESFWIIGGKETYEQYF. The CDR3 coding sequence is TGCGCCAGCAGTGAGTCTTTTTGGATAATTGGGGGTAAGGAGACCTACGAGCAGTACTTC.